Listed below are T cell receptor beta chains from one sample, sequenced in a study of T cells expressing NK-cell markers. TCRdb processed the 5' RACE reads again and assigns one entry to each CDR3 protein, with no DNA. The data show around 380,000 distinct CDR3 sequences, and the top ten clones hold around 10%. Sequencing was done on a sample of blood T cells: a sorted CD56 or NKG2C T cell subset, CD4+ or CD8+ T cells, or bulk PBMC T cells (not recorded which). These receptor sequences come from a woman between 45 and 60 years old in good health. The CDR3 runs from the conserved cysteine through the conserved F or W. Fields, in order: CDR3 protein, V gene, J gene.

CASISSLGDTGELFF	TRBV11-2	TRBJ2-2
CSALKQGRLTGELFF	TRBV29-1	TRBJ2-2
CASSQGIAGGSYNEQFF	TRBV4-1	TRBJ2-1
CSAASIAGLTDTQYF	TRBV20-1	TRBJ2-3
CASSPNDRSYTQYF	TRBV28	TRBJ2-3
CASTASGELFF	TRBV6-2/TRBV6-3	TRBJ2-2
CASRDSDRGLGYTF	TRBV10-3	TRBJ1-2
CASSLRRLAGGVSGELFF	TRBV7-9	TRBJ2-2
CASKLAGAPGELFF	TRBV7-8	TRBJ2-2
CASSLLRAPDTEAFF	TRBV5-1	TRBJ1-1
CSVGGTSGSPDTQYF	TRBV29-1	TRBJ2-3
CASSGTSGRPNEQFF	TRBV19	TRBJ2-1
CSVGLRRSYGYTF	TRBV29-1	TRBJ1-2
CASSPRRVGTDTQYF	TRBV7-8	TRBJ2-3
CASREEAWQFF	TRBV6-2/TRBV6-3	TRBJ2-1
CASSLDRGGQSGELFF	TRBV11-3	TRBJ2-2
CASSFVLAKNIQYF	TRBV12-3/TRBV12-4	TRBJ2-4
CASSQAVGGFEQFF	TRBV14	TRBJ2-1
CASSSGTGVAISGANVLTF	TRBV28	TRBJ2-6
CASSAGLGLAGDYTGELFF	TRBV5-1	TRBJ2-2
CASSTRQGTTDTQYF	TRBV5-8	TRBJ2-3
CASSLWGDADTQYF	TRBV12-3/TRBV12-4	TRBJ2-3
CASSSDRGYNTEAFF	TRBV5-1	TRBJ1-1
CASSPNSVGMNTEAFF	TRBV5-1	TRBJ1-1
CSAGGDRGRDNEQFF	TRBV20-1	TRBJ2-1
CASTGQAKGDTGELFF	TRBV27	TRBJ2-2
CAVLAGGFLTDTQYF	TRBV10-3	TRBJ2-3
CASSVSSGRSDEQFF	TRBV9	TRBJ2-1
CASSQLVGGTYEQYF	TRBV16	TRBJ2-7
CASGLHNTEAFF	TRBV12-5	TRBJ1-1
CSVLDRNNEQFF	TRBV29-1	TRBJ2-1
CASSFSGTTEAFF	TRBV27	TRBJ1-1
CASSPYGGASGNTIYF	TRBV11-2	TRBJ1-3
CASSHRQGDNEQFF	TRBV4-1	TRBJ2-1
CASSQEPLLAGVADTQYF	TRBV4-1	TRBJ2-3
CASSSWTSAFNEQYF	TRBV7-9	TRBJ2-7
CASSYRQGLSGTYNEQFF	TRBV4-1	TRBJ2-1
CASSPPGFGNTIYF	TRBV18	TRBJ1-3
CASSPTGRSTDTQYF	TRBV12-3/TRBV12-4	TRBJ2-3
CASSELQGHAFF	TRBV25-1	TRBJ1-1
CASSPLSLAAELFF	TRBV18	TRBJ2-1
CASSYTGANQPQHF	TRBV12-3/TRBV12-4	TRBJ1-5
CASSLGDRDYTGELFF	TRBV11-2	TRBJ2-2
CASSVVSGEGAEAFF	TRBV9	TRBJ1-1
CASSLPQREGLYEQFF	TRBV27	TRBJ2-1
CASSIGTSGSVTDTQYF	TRBV19	TRBJ2-3